Following are 6 T cell receptor beta chains from one sample sequenced in a study of identical twins. In TCRdb, the 5' RACE reads were re-called with MiXCR into one record per CDR3 protein. The repertoire includes hundreds of thousands of distinct CDR3 sequences, 11% to 15% of them detected once, and approximately 8.8% sits in the top ten. The sequenced sample consisted of memory (CD45RO+) T cells sorted from blood. All receptors derive from a woman aged 18 to 35 in good health.

Ten or more counts support this clonotype. The genes are TRBV7-9 and TRBJ1-1; D unclear. Germline CDR1 reads SEHNR; CDR2 reads FQNEAQ (reference sequence). The germline V and J ends were trimmed by 5 bases and 10 bases, with 14 bases remaining between them. CDR3 length: 12 amino acids. The CDR3 loop is CASSPQNRGAFF. In DNA, the CDR3 is TGTGCCAGCAGCCCCCAGAACAGAGGAGCTTTCTTT.

This clonotype was recorded at least ten times. The chain couples TRBV3-1 to TRBJ1-2, with D uncertain. The CDR3 is made up of 15 amino acids. V shed 8 bases and J shed 0 bases, with 16 bases lying between them. In germline, CDR1 is LGHDT, CDR2 YNNKEL (reference sequence). The CDR3 spells CASSLQDGTNYGYTF. DNA of the CDR3: TGTGCCAGCTCCCTCCAGGACGGAACTAACTATGGCTACACCTTC.

The gene calls are TRBV13 and TRBJ1-1; a possible D gene is TRBD1 (6 bases). This CDR3 spans 13 amino acids. Germline loops: CDR1 PRHDT, CDR2 FYEKMQ (reference sequence). The V and J ends lost 5 bases and 3 bases respectively, with 10 bases between them. The CDR3 reads CASSGQGYTEAFF. The CDR3 region has the DNA TGTGCCAGCAGCGGTCAGGGGTACACTGAAGCTTTCTTT.

This clonotype was observed many times. The gene calls are TRBV5-1 and TRBJ1-5; D perhaps matches TRBD1 (5 bases). Trimming pared 0 bases from V and 5 bases from J, leaving 9 bases between. The CDR3 covers 14 residues. Germline-derived CDR1 and CDR2 are SGHRS and YFSETQ. In DNA form, the CDR3 reads TGCGCCAGCAGCTTGGACGACAGCCATCAGCCCCAGCATTTT. Protein product: CASSLDDSHQPQHF.

In this sample, this clonotype turned up many times. The V call is TRBV7-2, the J call TRBJ2-7; a possible D gene is TRBD2 (5 bases). The length of the CDR3 is 14 residues. V dropped 4 bases and J dropped 3 bases, with 13 bases sitting between them. CDR1 is SGHTA and CDR2 is FQGNSA in the germline V gene. CDR3 sequence reads: CASSSGLEYYEQYF. In DNA form, the CDR3 reads TGTGCCAGCAGCTCCGGACTGGAATACTACGAGCAGTACTTC.

The rearrangement joins TRBV7-9 to TRBJ2-1, with unresolved D. V dropped 5 bases and J dropped 4 bases, with 18 bases sitting between them. The CDR3 is made up of 16 amino acids. Germline values: CDR1 SEHNR, CDR2 FQNEAQ (reference sequence). The CDR3 loop is CASSEAAGTVYNEQFF. The DNA for the CDR3 is TGTGCCAGCAGCGAGGCGGCAGGTACAGTTTACAATGAGCAGTTCTTC.